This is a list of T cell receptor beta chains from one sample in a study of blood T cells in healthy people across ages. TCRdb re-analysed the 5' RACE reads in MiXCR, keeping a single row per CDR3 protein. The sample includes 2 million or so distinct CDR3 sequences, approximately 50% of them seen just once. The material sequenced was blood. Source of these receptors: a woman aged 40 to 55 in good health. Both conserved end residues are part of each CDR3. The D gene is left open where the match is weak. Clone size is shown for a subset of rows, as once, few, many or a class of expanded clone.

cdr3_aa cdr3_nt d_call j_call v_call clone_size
CSVEWDTHNEQFF TGCAGCGTTGAATGGGACACTCACAATGAGCAGTTCTTC NA TRBJ2-1 TRBV29-1 NA
CASSARQGIYNEQFF TGTGCCAGCAGCGCCCGACAGGGAATCTACAATGAGCAGTTCTTC TRBD1 TRBJ2-1 TRBV11-2 NA
CASSPPQGANYGYTF TGTGCCAGCTCACCACCCCAGGGAGCTAACTATGGCTACACCTTC NA TRBJ1-2 TRBV18 NA
CASGLAQSEETQYF TGTGCCAGCGGGTTGGCCCAGAGTGAAGAGACCCAGTACTTC NA TRBJ2-5 TRBV3-1 few
CASSLTGGRSTNYGYTF TGTGCCAGCAGTTTAACTGGGGGGAGGAGTACAAACTATGGCTACACCTTC NA TRBJ1-2 TRBV28 NA
CASSVGGDRATYEQYF TGTGCCAGCAGCGTAGGAGGGGACAGGGCCACCTACGAGCAGTACTTC TRBD1 TRBJ2-7 TRBV9 NA
CASSPPLTEAFF TGTGCCAGCAGCCCCCCTCTCACTGAAGCTTTCTTT NA TRBJ1-1 TRBV28 NA
CASSLTGTGLADTQYF TGTGCCAGCAGTTTGACCGGGACAGGGTTAGCAGATACGCAGTATTTT TRBD1 TRBJ2-3 TRBV27 NA
CASSLRSGSYNEQFF TGTGCCAGCAGCTTACGGTCAGGCTCCTACAATGAGCAGTTCTTC NA TRBJ2-1 TRBV7-2 few
CASSAAPGPIYWDTQYF TGTGCCAGCAGTGCGGCCCCCGGGCCCATTTATTGGGATACGCAGTATTTT NA TRBJ2-3 TRBV12-3/TRBV12-4 NA
CASSYSGVTEAFF TGTGCCAGCAGTTACTCGGGGGTCACTGAAGCTTTCTTT NA TRBJ1-1 TRBV6-2/TRBV6-3 NA
CASSLSRGMTDTQYF TGCGCCAGCAGCTTGTCCAGGGGGATGACAGATACGCAGTATTTT TRBD1 TRBJ2-3 TRBV5-1 few
CSADLAGGGQETQYF TGCAGTGCTGACCTAGCGGGGGGGGGACAAGAGACCCAGTACTTC TRBD2 TRBJ2-5 TRBV20-1 NA
CASSQVASGGLQETQYF TGTGCCAGCAGCCAAGTGGCTAGCGGGGGCCTCCAAGAGACCCAGTACTTC TRBD2 TRBJ2-5 TRBV4-2 NA
CASSKYRAGDEQFF TGTGCCAGCAGCAAATACAGGGCTGGGGATGAGCAGTTCTTC NA TRBJ2-1 TRBV13 few
CSARDDTGRVETQYF TGCAGTGCTAGAGATGATACAGGGAGGGTGGAGACCCAGTACTTC NA TRBJ2-5 TRBV20-1 NA
CASSAGTGVDTQYF TGCGCCAGCAGCGCAGGGACAGGGGTAGATACGCAGTATTTT TRBD1 TRBJ2-3 TRBV4-3 few
CSATKTGQETQYF TGCAGTGCTACAAAGACAGGCCAAGAGACCCAGTACTTC NA TRBJ2-5 TRBV20-1 NA
CSARSYVSYNEQFF TGCAGTGCTAGAAGCTACGTCTCCTACAATGAGCAGTTCTTC NA TRBJ2-1 TRBV20-1 NA
CSASMNTEAFF TGCAGTGCTAGCATGAACACTGAAGCTTTCTTT NA TRBJ1-1 TRBV20-1 NA
CASGWDGPNSPLHF TGTGCCAGCGGATGGGACGGACCTAATTCACCCCTCCACTTT NA TRBJ1-6 TRBV6-5 NA
CASLNGFEAFF TGTGCCAGTCTTAATGGGTTTGAAGCTTTCTTT NA TRBJ1-1 TRBV6-2/TRBV6-3 NA
CASTQGPRVETQYF TGTGCCAGCACCCAGGGACCGCGAGTGGAGACCCAGTACTTC NA TRBJ2-5 TRBV6-5 NA
CASSQEVGLANNEQYF TGCGCCAGCAGCCAAGAAGTGGGACTAGCGAACAATGAGCAGTACTTC TRBD2 TRBJ2-5 TRBV4-3 few
CASSQEMSVGTGELFF TGTGCCAGCAGCCAAGAAATGTCTGTGGGAACCGGGGAGCTGTTTTTT NA TRBJ2-2 TRBV4-2 NA
CSARSEMQETQYF TGCAGTGCTAGGTCGGAGATGCAGGAGACCCAGTACTTC NA TRBJ2-5 TRBV20-1 NA
CATSDLQSGGYNEQFF TGTGCCACCAGTGATTTGCAATCCGGGGGCTACAATGAGCAGTTCTTC NA TRBJ2-1 TRBV24-1 few
CASKGNSLLSETQYF TGTGCCAGCAAGGGGAATAGTTTACTTTCGGAGACCCAGTACTTC NA TRBJ2-5 TRBV28 NA
CASSPTYAETSTDTQYF TGTGCCAGCTCACCAACTTACGCGGAGACTAGCACAGATACGCAGTATTTT NA TRBJ2-3 TRBV18 NA
CSAPRTTNEKLFF TGCAGTGCTCCAAGGACAACTAATGAAAAACTGTTTTTT NA TRBJ1-4 TRBV20-1 NA
CASSQDLGRDYGYTF TGCGCCAGCAGCCAAGACCTGGGGCGCGACTATGGCTACACCTTC NA TRBJ1-2 TRBV4-1 few
CASSYSGPTRVDEQFF TGTGCCAGCAGTTACTCAGGACCCACCAGGGTGGATGAGCAGTTCTTC NA TRBJ2-1 TRBV6-2/TRBV6-3 NA
CSARMLAGGVYNEQYF TGCAGTGCTAGGATGCTAGCGGGGGGAGTCTACAATGAGCAGTACTTC TRBD2 TRBJ2-7 TRBV20-1 NA
CASSYSGGARDEQFF TGTGCCAGCAGTTACTCGGGGGGGGCTAGAGATGAGCAGTTCTTC NA TRBJ2-1 TRBV6-2/TRBV6-3 once
CASSPGTGDAKLFF TGTGCCAGCAGCCCCGGGACAGGGGATGCAAAACTGTTTTTT TRBD1 TRBJ1-4 TRBV5-6 NA
CASSFSGKQYF TGCGCCAGCAGCTTCTCCGGGAAGCAGTACTTC NA TRBJ2-5 TRBV5-1 NA
CASSHSTGAETQYF TGTGCCAGCAGTCACTCTACAGGGGCAGAGACCCAGTACTTC TRBD1 TRBJ2-5 TRBV6-2/TRBV6-3 few
CASSAGQGIEETQYF TGTGCCAGCAGCGCGGGACAGGGGATCGAAGAGACCCAGTACTTC TRBD1 TRBJ2-5 TRBV13 NA
CASSEQYEQYF TGTGCCAGCAGTGAACAGTACGAGCAGTACTTC NA TRBJ2-7 TRBV6-1 few
CASTGQHSGANVLTF TGTGCCAGCACGGGACAGCACTCTGGGGCCAACGTCCTGACTTTC TRBD1 TRBJ2-6 TRBV27 NA
CASSVDGTGEEFF TGTGCCAGCAGCGTAGACGGGACAGGGGAGGAGTTCTTC TRBD1 TRBJ2-1 TRBV9 few
CSARDFAHQPQHF TGCAGTGCTAGAGATTTTGCCCATCAGCCCCAGCATTTT NA TRBJ1-5 TRBV20-1 few
CASSLKRGRGETQYF TGTGCCAGCAGCCTAAAGAGAGGGCGGGGGGAGACCCAGTACTTC TRBD2 TRBJ2-5 TRBV7-2 NA
CASSLTTSTDTQYF TGCGCCAGCAGCTTGACTACAAGCACAGATACGCAGTATTTT NA TRBJ2-3 TRBV5-1 few